The 29 T cell receptor beta chains reported below all come from one sample, sequenced in a study of blood T cell repertoires in COVID-19. Clones were sequenced by immunoSEQ multiplex PCR, and TCRdb holds only the in-frame ones, with some missing. The table records roughly 40,000 clones, around 88% of them present only once. Sequencing was done on a sample of peripheral blood. The receptors stem from a human donor in a cohort sampled during active COVID-19.

The CDR3 region has the DNA TGTGCCAGCAGCTTAGGCTCAGGGGGATATAATTCACCCCTCCACTTT. Residues: CASSLGSGGYNSPLHF. The rearrangement joins TRBV7-9 to TRBJ1-6; the match to TRBD1 covers 7 bases. The ends lost 1 base at V and 4 bases at J; junction bases unmatched: 4. Germline CDR1 reads SEHNR; CDR2 reads FQNEAQ (reference sequence). The CDR3 is 16 residues long.

This chain's CDR3 is CASSPTAGIAYEQYF. DNA of the CDR3: TGTGCCAGCTCACCCACGGCAGGGATTGCCTACGAGCAGTACTTC. The chain has TRBV18 and TRBJ2-7, with D tentatively TRBD1 (5 bases). CDR3 size: 15 residues. Trimming took off 3 bases at V and 2 bases at J, with 14 bases between the two ends. Germline V gives CDR1 KGHSH, CDR2 LQKENI.

This rearrangement joins TRBV2 to TRBJ2-2; TRBD1 matches 9 bases. Germline V gene lookup returns CDR1 SNHLY and CDR2 FYNNEI. The V gene end was trimmed by 6 bases and the J gene end by 4 bases; junction bases not matched to a gene: 9. This CDR3 region has 16 residues. The DNA for the CDR3 is TGTGCCAGCAGAAGCAAACAGGGGGCGCTCACCGGGGAGCTGTTTTTT. Amino acids: CASRSKQGALTGELFF.

This clone was seen just once. The rearrangement links TRBV4-3 to TRBJ1-2; 7 bases map to TRBD1. The CDR3 length is 15 residues. Germline CDR1 reads LGHNA; CDR2 reads YSLEER. After removal of 4 bases from V and 4 bases from J, the junction contained 9 bases not matched to a gene. The CDR3, as DNA: TGCGCCAGCAGCCCCGGACAGGAAAATGCCTATGGCTACACCTTC. As protein: CASSPGQENAYGYTF.

The chain employs TRBV7-9 and TRBJ1-5, with D perhaps TRBD1 (6 bases). The CDR3 runs to 13 residues. Germline CDR1 is SEHNR and CDR2 is FQNEAQ (reference sequence). The germline V and J ends were trimmed by 3 bases and 6 bases, with 9 bases remaining between them. CDR3 nucleotides: TGTGCCAGCAGCTTGCTGGACAGTCAGCCCCAGCATTTT. As protein: CASSLLDSQPQHF.

CDR3 protein: CASRGTGGAKSYSPLHF. The CDR3, as DNA: TGTGCCAGCAGGGGGACAGGGGGCGCGAAGTCGTATTCACCCCTCCACTTT. This sequence joins TRBV25-1 and TRBJ1-6, with 12 bases identical to TRBD1. Germline loops: CDR1 MGHDK, CDR2 SYGVNS. V was pared by 6 bases and J by 8 bases, with 11 bases of the junction left unmatched. The CDR3 runs 17 residues.

For the CDR3, the DNA is TGTGCCTGGAGTGTACCCGGACTAGCGGGAGGTCCATTGGGCTACGAGCAGTACTTC. Protein sequence: CAWSVPGLAGGPLGYEQYF. V usage is TRBV30 and J usage is TRBJ2-7; 14 nucleotides agree with TRBD2. Germline V gene sequence: CDR1 GTSNPN, CDR2 SVGIG (reference sequence). There are 19 residues in the CDR3. The J segment lost 3 bases and the V segment lost 0 bases, leaving 13 bases of the junction unmatched.

The gene calls are TRBV25-1 and TRBJ2-1; 8 nucleotides match TRBD1. V was clipped by 6 bases and J by 8 bases; unmatched bases: 9. This CDR3 contains 14 residues. Germline V gene lookup returns CDR1 MGHDK and CDR2 SYGVNS. The CDR3 DNA reads TGTGCCAGCAGCCGACAGGGGAAAAAGGATGAGCAGTTCTTC. Protein sequence: CASSRQGKKDEQFF.

This chain uses TRBV7-9 with TRBJ2-5, with no clear D. The CDR3 runs 15 residues. Trimming took off 2 bases at V and 2 bases at J, with 12 bases between the two ends. CDR1 and CDR2 (germline): SEHNR, FQNEAQ (reference sequence). The CDR3 nucleotides read TGTGCCAGCAGCTTATCGGTCGGGTTTCAAGAGACCCAGTACTTC. Protein product: CASSLSVGFQETQYF.

The rearrangement uses TRBV29-1 and TRBJ1-1; D is unresolved. Germline V gene sequence: CDR1 SQVTM, CDR2 ANQGSEA. CDR3 size: 13 residues. The V gene lost 6 bases and the J gene lost 7 bases, with 18 bases spanning the gap. The CDR3 DNA follows: TGCAGCGTACTGTATGACGGAGGAGGTGAAGCTTTCTTT. Encoded protein: CSVLYDGGGEAFF.

The CDR3 loop reads CASSVLQGADYGYTF. The CDR3 coding sequence is TGTGCCAGCAGTGTGCTCCAGGGGGCGGACTATGGCTACACCTTC. The rearrangement uses TRBV2 and TRBJ1-2; 8 bases align to TRBD1. J gave up 3 bases and V 4 bases, and 7 bases lay outside the gene matches. The CDR3 contains 15 residues. Germline V gives CDR1 SNHLY, CDR2 FYNNEI. Variable domain in full (rest from reference TRBV2 and TRBJ1-2): EPEVTQTPSHQVTQMGQEVILRCVPISNHLYFYWYRQILGQKVEFLVSFYNNEISEKSEIFDDQFSVERPDGSNFTLKIRSTKLEDSAMYFCASSVLQGADYGYTFGSGTRLTVV.

The rearrangement uses TRBV9 and TRBJ2-1; D uncertain. Trimming cost V 0 bases and J 0 bases, with 7 bases left between them. Germline CDR1 SGDLS, CDR2 YYNGEE. The CDR3 consists of 15 residues. The CDR3 here is CASSVGVSSYNEQFF. Here the CDR3 DNA reads TGTGCCAGCAGCGTAGGAGTGTCCTCCTACAATGAGCAGTTCTTC.

This clone was seen a handful of times. The same CDR3 arises from other DNA sequences in this sample as well. The rearrangement joins TRBV4-1 to TRBJ2-7, with D hard to call. CDR1 and CDR2 from the germline V gene are MGHRA and YSYEKL. V lost 1 base and J lost 3, with 7 bases in between. The CDR3 loop spans 13 amino acids. The CDR3: CASSQVGVYEQYF. The CDR3 region has the DNA TGCGCCAGCAGCCAAGTTGGAGTCTACGAGCAGTACTTC.

This clone has just one count. This chain joins TRBV12-3 or TRBV12-4 and TRBJ1-2, with D unclear. CDR3 size: 11 residues. Trimming shortened V by 8 bases and J by 5 bases, and 9 bases separated the two germline ends. This CDR3 is CASSNRYGYTF. Here the CDR3 DNA reads TGTGCCAGCTCGAACAGATATGGCTACACCTTC.

The V and J genes are TRBV18 and TRBJ2-3; TRBD1 is a possible D gene (5 bases). The CDR3 has 17 residues. Germline V lookup: CDR1 KGHSH, CDR2 LQKENI. V lost 3 bases to trimming and J lost 3 bases, with 19 bases between them. The CDR3 protein is CASSPSPSRVRTDTQYF. Here the CDR3 DNA reads TGTGCCAGCTCACCTTCACCCTCCAGGGTGAGGACAGATACGCAGTATTTT.

This clone has just a few counts. The chain is built from TRBV9 and TRBJ1-5; 12 bases match TRBD1. Germline trimming cut 4 bases from V and 4 bases from J; bases unmatched to any gene: 6. The CDR3 covers 16 residues. Germline CDR1 and CDR2: SGDLS and YYNGEE. The CDR3 here is CASSPGTGGLNQPQHF. The DNA for the CDR3 is TGTGCCAGCAGCCCCGGGACAGGGGGCCTTAATCAGCCCCAGCATTTT.

This clone appeared a single time. V usage is TRBV5-1 and J usage is TRBJ2-1, with 14 bases identical to TRBD2. Germline V lookup: CDR1 SGHRS, CDR2 YFSETQ. V shed 2 bases and J 4 bases; nucleotides not matched to a gene: 2. The CDR3 totals 16 residues. The CDR3 coding sequence is TGCGCCAGCAGCTTCGGACTAGCGGGGGGATACAATGAGCAGTTCTTC. This encodes CASSFGLAGGYNEQFF. Together with reference TRBV5-1 and TRBJ2-1, the CDR3 gives the full variable domain: KAGVTQTPRYLIKTRGQQVTLSCSPISGHRSVSWYQQTPGQGLQFLFEYFSETQRNKGNFPGRFSGRQFSNSRSEMNVSTLELGDSALYLCASSFGLAGGYNEQFFGPGTRLTVL.

The J gene is TRBJ1-1, the V gene TRBV25-1; 7 nucleotides align to TRBD1. The germline V gene has CDR1 MGHDK and CDR2 SYGVNS. J lost 11 bases, V lost 8 bases, and 14 bases had no gene match. This CDR3 is built from 13 residues. Here the CDR3 reads CASSYSGQPSAFF. The CDR3 DNA reads as TGTGCCAGCTCATATTCGGGACAGCCGTCTGCTTTCTTT.

CDR3 DNA sequence: TGTGCCAGCAGCCACGAGGGTGGCACCATATATTTT. This gives the protein CASSHEGGTIYF. This chain connects TRBV12-3 or TRBV12-4 to TRBJ1-3; D uncertain. The CDR3 covers 12 residues. V lost 6 bases, J lost 9 bases, and 12 bases lay in between.

This rearrangement joins TRBV21-1 to TRBJ1-1. TRBV21-1 is a documented pseudogene. CDR3 size: 15 residues. For the CDR3, the DNA is TGTGCCAGCAGCAAAGCAGGAGATCGGGGTACTGAAGCTTTCTTT. It codes for CASSKAGDRGTEAFF.

The chain links TRBV7-6 to TRBJ1-2; no definite D call. The CDR3 runs to 13 residues. Germline V lookup: CDR1 SGHVS, CDR2 FNYEAQ. V lost 5 bases and J 0 bases, leaving 7 bases between the germline ends. The CDR3 reads CASSPTPNYGYTF. The CDR3 region has the DNA TGTGCCAGCAGCCCGACACCTAACTATGGCTACACCTTC.

The CDR3, as DNA: TGTGCCAGCAGCTTGCCGACAGGGGGCCGCAATGAGCAGTTCTTC. Translated: CASSLPTGGRNEQFF. The rearrangement links TRBV5-4 to TRBJ2-1, with 10 positions matching TRBD1. The CDR3 has 15 amino acids. J lost 6 bases, V lost 1 base, and 4 bases had no gene match. CDR1 SGHNT and CDR2 YYREEE come from the germline V gene (reference sequence).

The chain uses TRBV5-4 and TRBJ2-3; maybe TRBD1 (5 bases). Looked up from germline, CDR1 is SGHNT and CDR2 is YYREEE (reference sequence). Trimming took 6 bases from V and 2 from J, leaving 16 bases between them. The CDR3 is 15 amino acids. The CDR3 DNA reads TGTGCCAGCACCTTTGACAGAGGATTCACAGATACGCAGTATTTT. Protein: CASTFDRGFTDTQYF.

The chain has TRBV5-1 and TRBJ2-3; 9 bases match TRBD1. The germline V gene encodes CDR1 SGHRS and CDR2 YFSETQ. Trimming took 5 bases from V and 3 from J; bases not matched to a gene: 4. The CDR3 is 14 residues long. CDR3 DNA: TGCGCCAGCAGGTTTGACAGGGGGACAGATACGCAGTATTTT. Translated, it gives CASRFDRGTDTQYF. The variable domain in full, with the rest retrieved from reference TRBV5-1 and TRBJ2-3, is KAGVTQTPRYLIKTRGQQVTLSCSPISGHRSVSWYQQTPGQGLQFLFEYFSETQRNKGNFPGRFSGRQFSNSRSEMNVSTLELGDSALYLCASRFDRGTDTQYFGPGTRLTVL.

V is TRBV3-1 (or the pseudogene TRBV3-2) and J is TRBJ2-5, with 8 bases matching TRBD1. Germline V gives CDR1 LGHDT, CDR2 YNNKEL (reference sequence). Losses at the gene ends were 1 base for V and 5 bases for J; bases not matched to a gene: 9. The CDR3 runs to 16 residues. CDR3 in DNA: TGTGCCAGCAGCCAAGTACCCCAGGGGGCAGTGGAGACCCAGTACTTC. It specifies CASSQVPQGAVETQYF.

The genes are TRBV13 and TRBJ1-1; D remains ambiguous. Per the germline V gene, CDR1 is PRHDT and CDR2 is FYEKMQ (reference sequence). There are 15 residues in the CDR3. The V end was cut by 5 bases, the J end by 8 bases, with 21 bases between. DNA of the CDR3: TGTGCCAGCAGCCCCCGGAACGGCCCACCGGGGGAAGCTTTCTTT. Amino acid sequence: CASSPRNGPPGEAFF.

V usage is TRBV11-3 and J usage is TRBJ2-1, with TRBD1 identical over 7 bases. This CDR3 is built from 18 residues. The germline gives CDR1 SGHNT, CDR2 YENEEA. V lost 3 bases and J lost 7; bases outside the gene matches: 18. CDR3 DNA: TGTGCCAGCAGCTTTCGCTCGACAGGGAAAGGACCTCTGAATGAGCAGTTCTTC. This encodes CASSFRSTGKGPLNEQFF.

The chain has TRBV5-1 and TRBJ1-1, with 11 bases lining up with TRBD1. The V and J ends lost 4 bases and 3 bases, in that order; junction bases with no gene match: 2. The CDR3 runs 14 residues. Germline lookup yields CDR1 SGHRS and CDR2 YFSETQ. Here the CDR3 reads CASSAGQGDTEAFF. The CDR3 DNA follows: TGCGCCAGCAGCGCGGGACAGGGGGACACTGAAGCTTTCTTT.

The chain combines TRBV27 with TRBJ2-3; unclear D gene. The CDR3 totals 16 residues. Germline-derived CDR1 and CDR2 are MNHEY and SMNVEV (reference sequence). Trimming removed 4 bases from V and 3 bases from J, with 17 bases in between. The CDR3 region is CASSSMMGAGTDTQYF. CDR3 coding DNA: TGTGCCAGCAGTTCCATGATGGGCGCTGGAACAGATACGCAGTATTTT.